One TCR beta chain is described in this entry. Its antigen is unknown. The data are from a study of identical twins. CDR3 length: 17 residues. Per the germline V gene, CDR1 is MNHNS and CDR2 is SASEGT. Trimming pared 7 bases from V and 3 bases from J, leaving 21 bases between. TCRdb called the 5' RACE reads again in MiXCR, with one record for every CDR3 protein. The sample includes fewer than 350,000 distinct CDR3 sequences, about 8.3% of them seen just once. General study points: The conclusions drew on cross-sectional statistical analysis instead of tracking the same donors. Abundant beta clonotypes from cord blood had fewer insertions, unlike memory repertoires, which showed none.

The sample also formed part of further work on yellow fever vaccine responses in identical twins.

The J gene is TRBJ2-2, the V gene TRBV6-1; tentative D call: TRBD1 (6 bases). The sequenced material came from memory (CD45RO+) T cells sorted from blood. The source of this sequence is a woman between 18 and 30 years old in good health. The CDR3 nucleotides read TGTGCCAGCAAAATTAGTGAGACAGGACTTTACACCGGGGAGCTGTTTTTT. Translation: CASKISETGLYTGELFF.